Each of the 20 T cell receptor beta chains below was sequenced from the same sample in a study of blood T cell repertoires in COVID-19. Profiled with immunoSEQ multiplex PCR; TCRdb holds only in-frame clones, not every one. This table holds some 200,000 clones, roughly 79% found once. Specimen: peripheral blood. Receptor source: a woman between 70 and 85 years old with acute or convalescent COVID-19.

This clone was seen a handful of times. J is TRBJ2-7 and V is TRBV19, with 9 bases matching TRBD1. The CDR3 extends over 15 amino acids. Germline V lookup: CDR1 LNHDA, CDR2 SQIVND (reference sequence). V lost 3 bases to trimming and J lost 4 bases; unmatched junction nucleotides: 7. CDR3 amino acids: CASSISRGTGYEQYF. For the CDR3, the DNA is TGTGCCAGTAGTATTAGTAGGGGGACAGGGTACGAGCAGTACTTC.

This chain links TRBV24-1 with TRBJ2-7, with 9 bases lining up with TRBD1. CDR3 size: 17 residues. V was clipped by 4 bases and J by 1 base; unmatched bases: 10. Germline CDR1 and CDR2: KGHDR and SFDVKD. As DNA, the CDR3 is TGTGCCACCAGTGACACTCCCACAGGGGGCCATTCCTACGAGCAGTACTTC. Amino acid sequence: CATSDTPTGGHSYEQYF.

The chain joins TRBV6-1 to TRBJ2-1; 8 bases are shared with TRBD1. Germline V gives CDR1 MNHNS, CDR2 SASEGT. The J segment lost 4 bases and the V segment lost 2 bases, leaving 4 bases of the junction unmatched. The CDR3 totals 15 residues. The CDR3 nucleotides read TGTGCCAGCAGTGAATTAGGGACAGGATACAATGAGCAGTTCTTC. It yields the protein CASSELGTGYNEQFF.

The rearrangement links TRBV19 to TRBJ2-5; 7 nucleotides line up with TRBD2. CDR1 is LNHDA, CDR2 SQIVND, per germline (reference sequence). Trimming at V came to 0 bases and at J to 1 base, leaving 8 bases not matched to a gene. The length of the CDR3 is 17 residues. In nucleotides, the CDR3 is TGTGCCAGTAGTATAGATACCGGGACTAACCTCCAAGAGACCCAGTACTTC. It specifies CASSIDTGTNLQETQYF.

The chain uses TRBV2 and TRBJ2-7; 7 bases match TRBD1. Losses at the gene ends were 10 bases for V and 3 bases for J; bases not matched to a gene: 9. This CDR3 comprises 13 residues. The germline CDR1 and CDR2 sequences are SNHLY and FYNNEI. The CDR3 spells CATRQGPVYEQYF. The DNA for the CDR3 is TGTGCCACCCGACAGGGCCCCGTCTACGAGCAGTACTTC.

The CDR3 nucleotides read TGTGCCAGCAGCGTAGGAGGGGGGGTTGAGACCCAGTACTTC. Its protein is CASSVGGGVETQYF. The chain joins TRBV9 to TRBJ2-5; maybe TRBD2 (7 bases). Germline CDR1 and CDR2: SGDLS and YYNGEE. Trimming took off 0 bases at V and 5 bases at J, with 11 bases between the two ends. The length of the CDR3 is 14 residues.

The chain combines TRBV6-1 with TRBJ1-2; 8 positions match TRBD1. V shed 1 base, J shed 8 bases, and the junction held 15 bases outside the gene matches. Germline V lookup: CDR1 MNHNS, CDR2 SASEGT. The CDR3 length is 17 residues. The CDR3 region is CASSEGRSWTGPLGYTF. The CDR3, as DNA: TGTGCCAGCAGTGAAGGAAGGAGCTGGACAGGGCCGTTGGGCTACACCTTC.

The chain uses TRBV2 and TRBJ1-5; 7 bases match TRBD1. The length of the CDR3 is 15 residues. Germline V gene data show CDR1 as SNHLY and CDR2 as FYNNEI. Unmatched junction bases numbered 5, after V lost 6 bases and J lost 0 bases. DNA for the CDR3: TGTGCCAGCAGCCGACGGGACAGTAGCAATCAGCCCCAGCATTTT. Its protein is CASSRRDSSNQPQHF.

The V call is TRBV9, the J call TRBJ2-7; the D gene is possibly TRBD2 (6 bases). The V gene lost 1 base and the J gene lost 6 bases, with 11 bases spanning the gap. Per germline, CDR1 SGDLS and CDR2 YYNGEE. The CDR3 extends over 13 amino acids. In DNA, the CDR3 is TGTGCCAGCAGCGTATCACCGCGGGGCGAGCAGTACTTC. Protein: CASSVSPRGEQYF.

This sequence joins TRBV2 and TRBJ2-7; 8 bases fit TRBD1. V lost 5 bases to trimming and J lost 0 bases; unmatched junction nucleotides: 18. The germline CDR1 and CDR2 sequences are SNHLY and FYNNEI. The CDR3 runs 19 residues. The DNA for the CDR3 is TGTGCCAGCAGTAGAGACAGGGGAACTGCACGAGGGCACTCCTACGAGCAGTACTTC. Amino acids: CASSRDRGTARGHSYEQYF.

V and J are TRBV5-8 and TRBJ1-5, with TRBD1 as a possible D gene (5 bases). Germline lookup yields CDR1 SGHTS and CDR2 YDEGEE. The CDR3 extends over 16 amino acids. Trimming shortened V by 1 base and J by 5 bases, and 16 bases separated the two germline ends. CDR3 sequence reads: CASSLSLGGRDQPQHF. CDR3 DNA: TGTGCCAGCAGCTTGTCATTGGGGGGTAGGGATCAGCCCCAGCATTTT.

The chain joins TRBV7-8 to TRBJ2-7; a weak D match, TRBD1 (5 bases). Germline-derived CDR1 and CDR2 are SGHVS and FQNEAQ. The CDR3 contains 14 residues. Trimming removed 1 base at V and 2 bases at J, with 9 bases between. CDR3 protein: CASSLVLQAYEQYF. CDR3 coding DNA: TGTGCCAGCAGCTTAGTTTTACAGGCCTACGAGCAGTACTTC.

This clone has only one observation. This chain joins TRBV29-1 and TRBJ1-2; possible D gene TRBD1, 5 bases. Trimming removed 1 base at V and 4 bases at J, with 16 bases between. Per germline, CDR1 SQVTM and CDR2 ANQGSEA. The CDR3 has 15 residues. The DNA for the CDR3 is TGCAGCGTTGAAGGGTATGGGGCAAGGTCCTATGGCTACACCTTC. Protein product: CSVEGYGARSYGYTF.

The V call is TRBV28, the J call TRBJ1-3; D call uncertain. Germline CDR1 and CDR2: MDHEN and SYDVKM. The V end was cut by 4 bases, the J end by 9 bases, with 22 bases between. The CDR3 covers 16 residues. This CDR3 reads CASSSTSTFRGITIYF. CDR3 nucleotides: TGTGCCAGCAGTTCCACTTCGACATTCCGGGGTATCACCATATATTTT.

DNA of the CDR3: TGTGCCAGCAGCTCCGGACTAGGAAGCGACGGGGAGCTGTTTTTT. Protein product: CASSSGLGSDGELFF. The chain employs TRBV11-3 and TRBJ2-2; 7 nucleotides line up with TRBD2. The CDR3 has 15 amino acids. The junction had 9 bases not matched to a gene; V was cut back by 4 bases and J by 7 bases. Germline CDR1 and CDR2: SGHNT and YENEEA.

Notes on this clone: The conserved phenylalanine or tryptophan is not found at the CDR3 terminus, so this likely reflects a read error. The DNA is omitted, as the CDR3 cannot be located on it reliably, and the CDR3 follows TCRdb's listing. V is TRBV19 and J is TRBJ2-7; the DNA was not compared with TRBD2, the D call given in the table. Per the germline V gene, CDR1 is LNHDA and CDR2 is SQIVND (reference sequence). Ends included, the CDR3 has 10 residues. CDR3: CASRRLAGAI.

The chain employs TRBV15 and TRBJ2-1; D may be TRBD2 (5 bases). CDR1 is LNHNV and CDR2 is YYDKDF in the germline V gene (reference sequence). Trimming pared 8 bases from V and 0 bases from J, leaving 14 bases between. This CDR3 region has 15 residues. In DNA, the CDR3 is TGTGCCACCCGCACGGTGGGGAGCTCCTACAATGAGCAGTTCTTC. Encoded protein: CATRTVGSSYNEQFF.

The rearrangement joins TRBV7-2 to TRBJ1-5; no definite D call. The CDR3 is 16 amino acids. Germline V gene data show CDR1 as SGHTA and CDR2 as FQGNSA. The ends were cut back, 1 base at V and 8 bases at J, with 18 bases in the middle. CDR3 bases: TGTGCCAGCAGCTTAGGGGTTGCGGGAGAGCCGGAGCCCCAGCATTTT. It translates to CASSLGVAGEPEPQHF. Using reference TRBV7-2 and TRBJ1-5 for the parts outside the CDR3, the full variable domain is GAGVSQSPSNKVTEKGKDVELRCDPISGHTALYWYRQSLGQGLEFLIYFQGNSAPDKSGLPSDRFSAERTGGSVSTLTIQRTQQEDSAVYLCASSLGVAGEPEPQHFGDGTRLSIL.

This clone was seen more than once but under ten times. The CDR3 nucleotides read TGCGCCAGCAGTGAAAGTCGCGAATCCGAGCAGTACTTC. As protein: CASSESRESEQYF. The chain joins TRBV10-1 to TRBJ2-7; D unclear. Germline CDR1 reads WNHNN; CDR2 reads SYGVQD (reference sequence). This CDR3 comprises 13 residues. V was shortened by 3 bases and J by 6 bases, with 12 bases between the two germline ends.

The chain has TRBV6-1 and TRBJ1-5; possible D gene TRBD1, 5 bases. V lost 4 bases, J lost 7 bases, and 23 bases lay in between. CDR1 and CDR2 from the germline V gene are MNHNS and SASEGT. The CDR3 extends over 17 amino acids. For the CDR3, the DNA is TGTGCCAGCAGTGGCTCGGACATCGGGGGGGGTATCCAGCCCCAGCATTTT. Protein: CASSGSDIGGGIQPQHF.